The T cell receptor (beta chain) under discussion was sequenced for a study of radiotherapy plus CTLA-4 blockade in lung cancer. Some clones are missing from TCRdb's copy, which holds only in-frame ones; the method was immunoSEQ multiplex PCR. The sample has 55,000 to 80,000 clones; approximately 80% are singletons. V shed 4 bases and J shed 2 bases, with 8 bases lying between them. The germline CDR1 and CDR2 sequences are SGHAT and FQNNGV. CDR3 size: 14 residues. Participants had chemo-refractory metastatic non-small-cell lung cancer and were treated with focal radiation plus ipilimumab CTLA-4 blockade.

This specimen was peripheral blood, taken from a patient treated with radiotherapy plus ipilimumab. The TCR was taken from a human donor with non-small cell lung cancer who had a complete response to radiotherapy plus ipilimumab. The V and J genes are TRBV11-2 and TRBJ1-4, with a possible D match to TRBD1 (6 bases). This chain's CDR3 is CASSSDRTNEKLFF. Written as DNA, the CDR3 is TGTGCCAGCAGCTCTGACAGGACTAATGAAAAACTGTTTTTT.